These 18 T cell receptor beta chains were all obtained from the same sample, sequenced in a study of T cells in Graves' hyperthyroidism and ophthalmopathy (dated by TCRdb to the late 2010s). Libraries came from multiplex PCR. The sequencer listed for this sample is Illumina HiSeq 2000. The TCR beta CDR3 regions were amplified from RNA transcripts. For the first round of RT-PCR on the TCR CDR3, the HTBI primer set was used together with the Qiagen OneStep RT-PCR kit. TCRdb reprocessing: public reads trimmed at Q25 with fastp, clones called with MiXCR, in-frame beta chains kept. CDR3 protein duplicates are merged, each entry listing the most common genes and DNA. This sample holds hundreds of thousands of distinct CDR3 sequences; about 15% were observed only once. The ten largest clones take up approximately 13% of the sample. The sequencing input was blood. Receptors were obtained from a man younger than 35 with Graves' ophthalmopathy.

Ten or more counts support this clonotype. The junction shows a germline mismatch at one end, possibly a read error. The CDR3 DNA follows: TGCGCCAGCAATGAGGGCTACACCGGGGAGCTGTTTTTT. Its protein is CASNEGYTGELFF. J is TRBJ2-2 and V is TRBV10-1; D is perhaps TRBD2 (5 bases). Germline lookup yields CDR1 WNHNN and CDR2 SYGVQD (reference sequence). The CDR3 is 13 amino acids.

This clonotype was seen at least ten times. The CDR3 sequence is CASSEAWGTEAFF. CDR3 nucleotides: TGCGCCAGCAGTGAAGCCTGGGGCACTGAAGCTTTCTTT. The genes are TRBV10-1 and TRBJ1-1; unclear D gene. V shed 3 bases and J shed 4 bases, with 9 bases lying between them. The CDR3 runs 13 residues. Germline assignment: CDR1 WNHNN and CDR2 SYGVQD (reference sequence).

This clonotype showed up many times. The gene calls are TRBV10-3 and TRBJ2-2; D is perhaps TRBD1 or TRBD2 (5 bases each). This CDR3 is built from 14 residues. Trimming took off 7 bases at V and 4 bases at J, with 13 bases between the two ends. CDR1 is ENHRY and CDR2 is SYGVKD in the germline V gene. The CDR3 loop is CAINPQAGTGELFF. For the CDR3, the DNA is TGTGCCATCAACCCACAGGCGGGCACCGGGGAGCTGTTTTTT.

This clonotype was seen at least ten times. V and J are TRBV12-3 or TRBV12-4 and TRBJ2-5, with 13 bases identical to TRBD2. The CDR3 contains 17 residues. V was pared by 5 bases and J by 1 base, with 7 bases of the junction left unmatched. The CDR3 loop reads CASSPGTSGVAQETQYF. As DNA, the CDR3 is TGTGCCAGCAGTCCCGGGACTAGCGGGGTAGCCCAAGAGACCCAGTACTTC.

This clonotype was seen more than once but under ten times. For the CDR3, the DNA is TGTGCCAGTAGCAACCTAGCGGGGGGGACCTACGAGCAGTACTTC. It translates to CASSNLAGGTYEQYF. The V and J genes are TRBV19 and TRBJ2-7, with 12 positions matching TRBD2. The CDR3 length is 15 residues. V was clipped by 6 bases and J by 2 bases; unmatched bases: 5. CDR1 and CDR2 (germline): LNHDA, SQIVND (reference sequence). The full variable domain, with the rest looked up from reference TRBV19 and TRBJ2-7, is DGGITQSPKYLFRKEGQNVTLSCEQNLNHDAMYWYRQDPGQGLRLIYYSQIVNDFQKGDIAEGYSVSREKKESFPLTVTSAQKNPTAFYLCASSNLAGGTYEQYFGPGTRLTVT.

The chain couples TRBV7-2 to TRBJ2-2, with TRBD2 identical over 11 bases. The CDR3 has 19 amino acids. V shed 0 bases and J 2 bases; nucleotides not matched to a gene: 8. Germline CDR1 is SGHTA and CDR2 is FQGNSA. The CDR3 DNA reads as TGTGCCAGCAGCTTAGCTCTAGCGGGAGGATCGGCAAACACCGGGGAGCTGTTTTTT. Its translation: CASSLALAGGSANTGELFF.

V is TRBV5-1 and J is TRBJ2-2; 16 bases match TRBD2. V gave up 4 bases and J gave up 6 bases; unmatched junction bases: 6. The CDR3 length is 17 residues. The germline V gene encodes CDR1 SGHRS and CDR2 YFSETQ. CDR3 bases: TGCGCCAGCAGCCGCTGGGGACTAGCGGGGGGGCCCGGGGAGCTGTTTTTT. The encoded protein is CASSRWGLAGGPGELFF. The complete variable domain, with remaining parts taken from reference TRBV5-1 and TRBJ2-2, reads KAGVTQTPRYLIKTRGQQVTLSCSPISGHRSVSWYQQTPGQGLQFLFEYFSETQRNKGNFPGRFSGRQFSNSRSEMNVSTLELGDSALYLCASSRWGLAGGPGELFFGEGSRLTVL.

The chain employs TRBV10-3 and TRBJ2-1; 8 nucleotides match TRBD1. The length of the CDR3 is 15 residues. V dropped 4 bases and J dropped 7; count of bases not matched to a gene: 9. CDR1 ENHRY and CDR2 SYGVKD come from the germline V gene. CDR3 DNA sequence: TGTGCCATCAGTGGGGTTAGGACAGGGTGGAATGAGCAGTTCTTC. Translation gives CAISGVRTGWNEQFF.

The CDR3 DNA reads as TGTGCCAGCAATACCGGGGGGGGTAGCAATCAGCCCCAGCATTTT. It encodes CASNTGGGSNQPQHF. The gene calls are TRBV27 and TRBJ1-5; weak D call: TRBD1 (5 bases). Between the trimmed V and J ends, which lost 7 bases and 0 bases, there was a span of 13 bases. Germline loops: CDR1 MNHEY, CDR2 SMNVEV (reference sequence). This CDR3 contains 15 residues.

This clonotype occurred many times. This chain uses TRBV11-2 with TRBJ1-1; D is unclear. The germline gives CDR1 SGHAT, CDR2 FQNNGV. The length of the CDR3 is 14 residues. V dropped 1 base and J dropped 10 bases, with 16 bases sitting between them. CDR3 loop: CASSLALGSIGAFF. In DNA form, the CDR3 reads TGTGCCAGCAGCTTAGCCCTGGGGTCAATAGGAGCTTTCTTT.

As concerns this clonotype: This could be a read error, since a much larger clone is one nucleotide away. This chain links TRBV5-1 with TRBJ2-1; D might be TRBD2 (6 bases). Per the germline V gene, CDR1 is SGHRS and CDR2 is YFSETQ. Trimming left V 6 bases short and J 9 bases short, with 34 bases between. CDR3 size: 19 residues. CDR3 amino acids: CASTEGQPTLAESSFEQFF. The DNA for the CDR3 is TGCGCCAGCACCGAGGGGCAACCAACCTTAGCGGAGAGTTCGTTTGAGCAGTTCTTC.

This clonotype was detected a few times. The junction departs from the called germline gene at one end, perhaps through a read error. The CDR3 coding sequence is TGCAGCGTTGAAGGGACTGGCGGGGCTCTCAATAAGCAGTTCTTC. Its translation is CSVEGTGGALNKQFF. V gene TRBV29-1 combines with J gene TRBJ2-1; a weak D match, TRBD2 (6 bases). This CDR3 contains 15 residues. Germline loops: CDR1 SQVTM, CDR2 ANQGSEA.

This clonotype was detected only once. The chain is built from TRBV11-2 and TRBJ1-1; 7 bases are shared with TRBD1. The germline V gene encodes CDR1 SGHAT and CDR2 FQNNGV. Trimming cost V 5 bases and J 4 bases; bases outside gene matches: 7. The CDR3 loop spans 14 amino acids. The CDR3 is CASSLEGASTEAFF. The CDR3 DNA follows: TGTGCCAGCAGCCTTGAGGGGGCGAGCACTGAAGCTTTCTTT.

The genes are TRBV27 and TRBJ1-5, with D possibly TRBD1 on 5 matching bases. Germline V gives CDR1 MNHEY, CDR2 SMNVEV (reference sequence). The CDR3 consists of 17 residues. The V end was cut by 5 bases, the J end by 4 bases, with 21 bases between. The CDR3 loop reads CASSPLHITGLNQPQHF. For the CDR3, the DNA is TGTGCCAGCAGTCCGCTACATATTACGGGGCTAAATCAGCCCCAGCATTTT.

V usage is TRBV11-2 and J usage is TRBJ2-1, with D perhaps being TRBD1 or TRBD2 (5 bases each). The CDR3 loop spans 15 amino acids. Germline V gene data show CDR1 as SGHAT and CDR2 as FQNNGV. The V and J ends lost 4 bases and 9 bases respectively, with 19 bases between them. Written as DNA, the CDR3 is TGTGCCAGCAGCTGGGACCTAACTAGTGCGAGTGAGCAGTTCTTC. Its protein is CASSWDLTSASEQFF.

This clonotype was recorded at least ten times. The rearrangement uses TRBV29-1 and TRBJ1-2; 9 bases are shared with TRBD1. Trimming removed 3 bases from V and 4 bases from J; junction bases left unmatched: 15. Per the germline V gene, CDR1 is SQVTM and CDR2 is ANQGSEA. There are 17 residues in the CDR3. The DNA of the CDR3 is TGCAGCGTTGATCTAGGGATCCACGGGACAGGGCCCTATGGCTACACCTTC. It specifies CSVDLGIHGTGPYGYTF.

At least ten counts were recorded for this clonotype. V usage is TRBV3-1 and J usage is TRBJ1-5, with D possibly matching TRBD1 (5 bases). Germline V gene lookup returns CDR1 LGHDT and CDR2 YNNKEL (reference sequence). The CDR3 totals 16 residues. The germline V and J ends were trimmed by 0 bases and 2 bases, with 11 bases remaining between them. This CDR3 reads CASSQEGLGGNQPQHF. CDR3 nucleotide sequence: TGTGCCAGCAGCCAAGAAGGGCTAGGGGGCAATCAGCCCCAGCATTTT.

In its sample, this clonotype was seen many times. The rearrangement uses TRBV6-1 and TRBJ2-5; D gene unclear. The CDR3 loop spans 14 amino acids. V shed 2 bases and J shed 5 bases, with 12 bases lying between them. Germline V gene sequence: CDR1 MNHNS, CDR2 SASEGT. In nucleotides, the CDR3 is TGTGCCAGCAGTGAATCTCCGTCCTTCGAGACCCAGTACTTC. Its translation is CASSESPSFETQYF.